This TCR beta chain was found in a study of blood T cells in healthy people across ages. The CDR3 contains 12 residues. A second 7 to 11 cycle PCR used barcoded and J-beta primers. Researchers report that each sample yielded at least 3 million CDR3-containing paired-end reads. TCRdb reprocessed the 5' RACE reads with MiXCR, giving one entry per CDR3 protein. This table holds fewer than 900,000 distinct CDR3 sequences, 35% to 45% found once. This clonotype has a single count. A junction boundary mismatches the germline segment, possibly from a read error. The chain couples TRBV12-3 or TRBV12-4 to TRBJ2-7; D is unclear. Specimen: blood. This clonotype was sampled from a woman aged 60-70 years in good health. CDR3: CASSKITYGQYF. The CDR3 DNA follows: TGTGCCAGCAGCAAAATTACATACGGGCAGTACTTC.